The clone carrying this TCR beta chain was observed a handful of times. This sample was taken from a study of cytomegalovirus exposure and HLA in healthy donors. This PCR relied on a set of 60 Vbeta primers and 13 Jbeta primers. The protocol was immunoSEQ multiplex PCR, while the TCRdb copy is restricted to in-frame clones and leaves out a portion. Of around 220,000 clones in the sample, about 75% were seen once. J was trimmed by 4 bases and V by 4 bases; bases with no gene match: 5. The CDR3 extends over 14 amino acids. The germline gives CDR1 SGHRS, CDR2 YFSETQ. The chain couples TRBV5-1 to TRBJ1-1; 9 bases are a match to TRBD1. This receptor was obtained from a man between 18 and 35 years old in good health and CMV-seronegative. Sequenced: PBMCs. The CDR3 loop reads CASSQGQGGTEAFF. Here the CDR3 DNA reads TGCGCCAGCAGCCAGGGACAGGGTGGCACTGAAGCTTTCTTT. The variable domain in full, with the rest retrieved from reference TRBV5-1 and TRBJ1-1, is KAGVTQTPRYLIKTRGQQVTLSCSPISGHRSVSWYQQTPGQGLQFLFEYFSETQRNKGNFPGRFSGRQFSNSRSEMNVSTLELGDSALYLCASSQGQGGTEAFFGQGTRLTVV.